A single sample is the source of the 11 T cell receptor beta chains below, sequenced in a study of blood T cell repertoires in COVID-19. Produced via immunoSEQ multiplex PCR; TCRdb's table is partial and in-frame only. The top ten hold more than 25% of the sample, which has 95,000 to 150,000 clones, about nine tenths seen once. The sample taken for sequencing was peripheral blood. The receptors stem from a woman in her 70s with acute or convalescent COVID-19.

This clone was observed a few times. The chain employs TRBV6-5 and TRBJ1-5; 8 bases map to TRBD1. The CDR3 is 14 residues long. V shed 6 bases, J shed 2 bases, and the junction held 3 bases outside the gene matches. The V gene's germline CDR1 is MNHEY and CDR2 SVGAGI. The CDR3 here is CASSLGQGNQPQHF. In DNA form, the CDR3 reads TGTGCCAGCAGCTTGGGACAGGGCAATCAGCCCCAGCATTTT.

This clone was detected a few times. The chain recombines TRBV7-9 with TRBJ2-7, with D possibly matching TRBD1 (6 bases). Trimming left V 5 bases short and J 12 bases short, with 14 bases between. In germline, CDR1 is SEHNR, CDR2 FQNEAQ (reference sequence). This CDR3 region has 11 residues. The CDR3 loop reads CASSNRDTPYF. As DNA, the CDR3 is TGTGCCAGCAGCAACCGGGACACCCCGTACTTC.

This sequence joins TRBV28 and TRBJ2-7, with D possibly TRBD2 on 5 matching bases. Germline loops: CDR1 MDHEN, CDR2 SYDVKM. V lost 10 bases to trimming and J lost 7 bases, with 11 bases between them. This CDR3 contains 10 residues. CDR3 DNA sequence: TGTGCCACATACTCGGGAGAGCAGTACTTC. This codes for CATYSGEQYF.

This clone was picked up a small number of times. The chain uses TRBV12-5 and TRBJ1-1; 10 bases are shared with TRBD1. This CDR3 has 14 amino acids. V lost 5 bases and J lost 4; bases outside the gene matches: 4. CDR1 is LGHNT and CDR2 is FRNRAP in the germline V gene. This chain's CDR3 is CASGTGQGITEAFF. CDR3 nucleotide sequence: TGTGCTAGTGGTACGGGACAGGGGATCACTGAAGCTTTCTTT.

For this clone: The junction departs from the called germline gene at one end, perhaps through a read error. The J gene is TRBJ2-7, the V gene TRBV12-3 or TRBV12-4; 8 nucleotides match TRBD1. The CDR3 is made up of 13 amino acids. DNA for the CDR3: TGTGCCAGCAGTTTAGCGTCCGGGACAGGCAAGGACTTC. Protein product: CASSLASGTGKDF.

This sequence joins TRBV28 and TRBJ2-2, with a tentative D call TRBD1 (5 bases). The ends were cut back, 8 bases at V and 4 bases at J, with 14 bases in the middle. CDR1 and CDR2 from the germline V gene are MDHEN and SYDVKM. This CDR3 is built from 14 residues. The CDR3 loop reads CASLRQGGTGELFF. The CDR3 DNA reads as TGTGCCAGCTTACGTCAGGGCGGCACCGGGGAGCTGTTTTTT.

The chain is built from TRBV4-2 and TRBJ1-3; D is unclear. Germline V CDR1 and CDR2: LGHNA, YNFKEQ. The CDR3 length is 15 residues. The ends were cut back, 0 bases at V and 4 bases at J, with 10 bases in the middle. The CDR3 loop reads CASSQEAPGGNTIYF. The CDR3, as DNA: TGTGCCAGCAGCCAAGAGGCGCCGGGGGGAAACACCATATATTTT.

The V gene is TRBV5-1, the J gene TRBJ1-6; the match to TRBD1 covers 7 bases. Germline CDR1 reads SGHRS; CDR2 reads YFSETQ. The V segment lost 3 bases and the J segment 9 bases; nucleotides outside the gene matches: 12. The CDR3 contains 16 residues. CDR3 in amino acids: CASSSERQGIGSPLHF. The CDR3 DNA sequence: TGCGCCAGCAGCTCCGAGAGACAGGGTATAGGTTCACCCCTCCACTTT.

V usage is TRBV5-5 and J usage is TRBJ2-1, with 7 bases aligning to TRBD1. Germline V gene sequence: CDR1 SGHKS, CDR2 YYEKEE (reference sequence). This CDR3 is built from 15 residues. J lost 2 bases, V lost 4 bases, and 6 bases had no gene match. CDR3 DNA sequence: TGTGCCAGCAGCCCACTAGGGGGCCCCTACAATGAGCAGTTCTTC. Translation gives CASSPLGGPYNEQFF.

The chain links TRBV5-5 to TRBJ1-1; perhaps TRBD1 as D (6 bases). Germline CDR1 is SGHKS and CDR2 is YYEKEE (reference sequence). Trimming pared 2 bases from V and 5 bases from J, leaving 10 bases between. The CDR3 spans 13 residues. The CDR3 DNA is TGTGCCAGCAGCTTACAGGGTCGGACTGAAGCTTTCTTT. This codes for CASSLQGRTEAFF.

This clone was observed at least ten times. This chain uses TRBV6-5 with TRBJ1-1, with TRBD1 matching 8 bases. Losses at the gene ends were 2 bases for V and 11 bases for J; bases not matched to a gene: 10. CDR3 size: 14 residues. Germline CDR1 reads MNHEY; CDR2 reads SVGAGI. The CDR3 spells CASSYASGGARAFF. The CDR3 DNA reads TGTGCCAGCAGTTACGCTTCAGGGGGCGCCCGGGCTTTCTTT.